This TCR beta chain was found in a study of long-term antiretroviral therapy in people with HIV. Study-wide results and caveats: Blood specimens, gathered between the mid-2000s and the late 2010s, were possibly obtained under older ART regimens.

Researchers report immunoSEQ v3.0 was run at survey level. Produced via immunoSEQ multiplex PCR; TCRdb's table is partial and in-frame only. The sample lists 19,000 or so clones; around 78% were seen once. As concerns this clone: The antigen is unknown.

The origin of this receptor is a woman between 40 and 50 years old with HIV. The sequencing used unsorted PBMCs, collected at the start of antiretroviral therapy, before treatment.

CDR3 amino acids: CASSPAGFGTEAFF. The CDR3 DNA follows: TGTGCCAGCTCACCGGCGGGTTTCGGGACTGAAGCTTTCTTT. This chain links TRBV18 with TRBJ1-1; D ambiguous. Trimming removed 3 bases at V and 5 bases at J, with 13 bases between. The germline CDR1 and CDR2 sequences are KGHSH and LQKENI. The CDR3 runs 14 residues.